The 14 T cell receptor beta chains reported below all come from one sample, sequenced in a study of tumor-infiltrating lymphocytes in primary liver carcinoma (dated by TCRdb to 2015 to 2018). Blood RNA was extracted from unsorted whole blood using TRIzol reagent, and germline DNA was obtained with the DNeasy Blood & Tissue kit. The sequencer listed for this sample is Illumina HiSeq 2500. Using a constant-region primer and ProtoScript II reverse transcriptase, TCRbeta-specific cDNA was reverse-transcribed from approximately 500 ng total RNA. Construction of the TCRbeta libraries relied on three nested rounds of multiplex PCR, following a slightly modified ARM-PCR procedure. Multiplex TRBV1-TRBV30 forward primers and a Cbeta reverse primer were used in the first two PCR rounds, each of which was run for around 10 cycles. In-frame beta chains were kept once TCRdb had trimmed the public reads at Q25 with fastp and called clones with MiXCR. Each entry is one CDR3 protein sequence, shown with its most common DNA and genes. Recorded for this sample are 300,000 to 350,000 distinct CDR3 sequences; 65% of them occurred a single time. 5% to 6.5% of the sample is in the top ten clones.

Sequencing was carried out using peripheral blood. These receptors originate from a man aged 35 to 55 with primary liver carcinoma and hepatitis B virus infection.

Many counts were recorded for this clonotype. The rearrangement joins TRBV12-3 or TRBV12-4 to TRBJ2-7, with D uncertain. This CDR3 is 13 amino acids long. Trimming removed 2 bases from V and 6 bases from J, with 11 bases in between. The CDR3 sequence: CASSLFQTGEQYF. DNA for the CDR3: TGTGCCAGCAGTTTATTCCAAACCGGCGAGCAGTACTTC.

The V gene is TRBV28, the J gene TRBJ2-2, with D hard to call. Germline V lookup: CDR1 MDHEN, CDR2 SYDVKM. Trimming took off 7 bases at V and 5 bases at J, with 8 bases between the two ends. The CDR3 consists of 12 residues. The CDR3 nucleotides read TGTGCCAGCAAACGGCCGACCGGGGAGCTGTTTTTT. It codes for CASKRPTGELFF.

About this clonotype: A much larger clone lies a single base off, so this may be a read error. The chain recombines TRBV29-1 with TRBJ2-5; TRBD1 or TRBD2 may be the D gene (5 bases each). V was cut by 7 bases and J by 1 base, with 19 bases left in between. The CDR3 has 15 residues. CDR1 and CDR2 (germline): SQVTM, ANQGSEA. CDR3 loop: CSAPGLVGAQETQYF. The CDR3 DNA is TGCAGCGCTCCGGGGCTAGTGGGAGCCCAAGAGACCCAGTACTTC.

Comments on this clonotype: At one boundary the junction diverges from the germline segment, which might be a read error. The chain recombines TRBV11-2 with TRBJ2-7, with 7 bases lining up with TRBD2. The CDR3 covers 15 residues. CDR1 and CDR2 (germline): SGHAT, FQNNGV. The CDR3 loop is CASRNLADLSYEQYF. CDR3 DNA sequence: TGTGCCAGCAGAAATCTAGCGGACCTCTCCTACGAGCAATACTTC.

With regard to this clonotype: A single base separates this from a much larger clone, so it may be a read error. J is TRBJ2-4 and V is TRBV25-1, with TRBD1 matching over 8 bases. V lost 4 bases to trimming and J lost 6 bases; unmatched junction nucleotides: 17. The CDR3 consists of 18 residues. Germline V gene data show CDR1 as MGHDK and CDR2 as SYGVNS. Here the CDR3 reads CASSGQDRVEGTINIQYF. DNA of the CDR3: TGTGCCAGCAGTGGACAGGACAGGGTGGAGGGGACCATAAACATTCAGTACTTC.

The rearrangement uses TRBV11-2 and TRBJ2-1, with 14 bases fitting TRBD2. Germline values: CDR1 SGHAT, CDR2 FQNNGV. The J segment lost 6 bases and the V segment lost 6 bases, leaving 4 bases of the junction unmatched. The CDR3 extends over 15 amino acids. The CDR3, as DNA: TGTGCCAGCAGAGGACTAGCGGGAGGCATCAATGAGCAGTTCTTC. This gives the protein CASRGLAGGINEQFF.

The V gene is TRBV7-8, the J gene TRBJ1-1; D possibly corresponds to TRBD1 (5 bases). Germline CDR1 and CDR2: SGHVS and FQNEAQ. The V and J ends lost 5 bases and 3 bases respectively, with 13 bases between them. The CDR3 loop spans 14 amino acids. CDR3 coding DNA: TGTGCCAGCAGCCCTGGGGCTGGGGACACTGAAGCTTTCTTT. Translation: CASSPGAGDTEAFF.

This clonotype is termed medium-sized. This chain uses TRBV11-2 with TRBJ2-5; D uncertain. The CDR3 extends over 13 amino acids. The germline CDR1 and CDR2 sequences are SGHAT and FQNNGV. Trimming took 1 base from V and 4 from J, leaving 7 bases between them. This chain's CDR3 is CASSLVAAETQYF. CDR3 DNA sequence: TGTGCCAGCAGCTTAGTGGCAGCAGAGACCCAGTACTTC.

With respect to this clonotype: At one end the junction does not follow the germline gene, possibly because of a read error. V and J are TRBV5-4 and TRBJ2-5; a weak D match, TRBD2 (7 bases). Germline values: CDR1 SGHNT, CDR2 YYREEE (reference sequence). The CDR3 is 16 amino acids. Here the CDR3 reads CASSLANTGGQEAQYF. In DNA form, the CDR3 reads TGTGCCAGCAGCTTGGCCAATACGGGGGGACAAGAGGCCCAGTATTTC. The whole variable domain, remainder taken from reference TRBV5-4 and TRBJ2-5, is ETGVTQSPTHLIKTRGQQVTLRCSSQSGHNTVSWYQQALGQGPQFIFQYYREEENGRGNFPPRFSGLQFPNYSSELNVNALELDDSALYLCASSLANTGGQEAQYFGPGTRLLVL.

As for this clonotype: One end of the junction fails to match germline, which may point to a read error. CDR3 protein: CARSFRTSGSWDGELFF. CDR3 DNA sequence: TGTGCCAGAAGCTTCCGGACTAGCGGGAGTTGGGACGGGGAGTTGTTTTTT. This chain uses TRBV11-2 with TRBJ2-2, with 13 bases identical to TRBD2. Germline CDR1 is SGHAT and CDR2 is FQNNGV. The CDR3 loop spans 17 amino acids.

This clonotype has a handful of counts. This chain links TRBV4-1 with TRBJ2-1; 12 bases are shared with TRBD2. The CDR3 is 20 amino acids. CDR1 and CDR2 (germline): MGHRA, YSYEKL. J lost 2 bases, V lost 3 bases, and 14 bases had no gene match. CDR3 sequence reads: CASSQREASGRAGTYNEQFF. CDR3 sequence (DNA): TGCGCCAGCAGCCAGAGGGAAGCTAGCGGGAGGGCCGGCACCTACAATGAGCAGTTCTTC.

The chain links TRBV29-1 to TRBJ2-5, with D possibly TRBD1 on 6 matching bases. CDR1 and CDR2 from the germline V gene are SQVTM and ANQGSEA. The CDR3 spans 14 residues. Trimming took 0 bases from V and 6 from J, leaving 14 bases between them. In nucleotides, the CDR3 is TGCAGCGTTGAAGATCTTGGCAGGGGCCAGACCCAGTACTTC. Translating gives CSVEDLGRGQTQYF.

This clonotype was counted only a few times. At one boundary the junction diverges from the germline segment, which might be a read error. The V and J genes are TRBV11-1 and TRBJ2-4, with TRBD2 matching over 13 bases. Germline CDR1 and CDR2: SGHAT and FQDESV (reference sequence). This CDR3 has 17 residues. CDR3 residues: CASCFPGTSGTKDIQYF. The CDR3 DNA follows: TGTGCCAGCTGCTTTCCCGGGACTAGCGGGACCAAAGACATTCAGTACTTC.

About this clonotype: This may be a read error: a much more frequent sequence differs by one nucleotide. The DNA of the CDR3 is TGCGCCAGCAGTGATCAGGCTCTCGGCACCTACGAGCAGTACTTC. This sequence encodes CASSDQALGTYEQYF. This chain joins TRBV10-1 and TRBJ2-7; D gene unclear. The CDR3 extends over 15 amino acids. CDR1 and CDR2 from the germline V gene are WNHNN and SYGVQD (reference sequence). Trimming pared 3 bases from V and 2 bases from J, leaving 14 bases between.